Listed below are T cell receptor beta chains from one sample, sequenced in a study of blood T cells in healthy people across ages. TCRdb called the 5' RACE reads again in MiXCR, with one record for every CDR3 protein. The top ten hold around 23% of the sample, which has 1.5 million to 2 million distinct CDR3 sequences, around 42% seen once. Input material: blood. Receptors originate from a human donor in good health. Both conserved end residues are part of each CDR3. The order of the fields is V gene, D gene, J gene, clone size, CDR3 DNA, CDR3 protein. A D gene is named only where the DNA matches it firmly. Size is stated for part of the rows, as once, few or many counts, or as a class when the clone is expanded.

v_gene: TRBV5-1
d_gene: NA
j_gene: TRBJ2-3
abundance: NA
CDR3nt: TGCGCCAGCAGCTTGGCAGGGTCTCATGCAGATACGCAGTATTTT
CDR3aa: CASSLAGSHADTQYF

v_gene: TRBV11-2
d_gene: NA
j_gene: TRBJ1-4
abundance: NA
CDR3nt: TGTGCCAGCAGCTTAGAAGTACGGGCGGAAAAACTGTTTTTT
CDR3aa: CASSLEVRAEKLFF

v_gene: TRBV4-3
d_gene: TRBD2
j_gene: TRBJ2-1
abundance: few
CDR3nt: TGCGCCAGCAGCCAAGCACGCCTAATGGGACTAGCGGACTCCTACAATGAGCAGTTCTTC
CDR3aa: CASSQARLMGLADSYNEQFF

v_gene: TRBV27
d_gene: TRBD1
j_gene: TRBJ1-2
abundance: NA
CDR3nt: TGTGTCAGCAGCCGACAGGGGCAAATGGGGGGCTACACCTTC
CDR3aa: CVSSRQGQMGGYTF

v_gene: TRBV5-1
d_gene: NA
j_gene: TRBJ2-1
abundance: few
CDR3nt: TGCGCCAGCAGCTCTACTTCTTCTGTACGGGGGATCAATGAGCAGTTCTTC
CDR3aa: CASSSTSSVRGINEQFF

v_gene: TRBV12-3/TRBV12-4
d_gene: TRBD2
j_gene: TRBJ2-1
abundance: NA
CDR3nt: TGTGCCAGCAGTTTGTACGGGGGGATCTACAATGAGCAGTTCTTC
CDR3aa: CASSLYGGIYNEQFF

v_gene: TRBV7-2
d_gene: NA
j_gene: TRBJ1-4
abundance: NA
CDR3nt: TGTGCCAGCAGCTTTTCCGTTGTTGTCGCAACTAATGAAAAACTGTTTTTT
CDR3aa: CASSFSVVVATNEKLFF

v_gene: TRBV30
d_gene: NA
j_gene: TRBJ1-2
abundance: NA
CDR3nt: TGTGCCTGGAGTAAAACGACCCCCGGGTATGGCTACACCTTC
CDR3aa: CAWSKTTPGYGYTF

v_gene: TRBV5-1
d_gene: NA
j_gene: TRBJ2-6
abundance: NA
CDR3nt: TGCGCCAGCAGCCACTGGGCGAAAGGCGGCAACCTCTTATCTGGGGCCAACGTCCTGACTTTC
CDR3aa: CASSHWAKGGNLLSGANVLTF

v_gene: TRBV5-6
d_gene: NA
j_gene: TRBJ2-3
abundance: few
CDR3nt: TGTGCCAGCATCCTCATGAATAAGCCAGATACGCAGTATTTT
CDR3aa: CASILMNKPDTQYF

v_gene: TRBV20-1
d_gene: NA
j_gene: TRBJ2-1
abundance: NA
CDR3nt: TGCAGTGCCGACCGGGGGCTAGCGCACGAGCAGTTCTTC
CDR3aa: CSADRGLAHEQFF

v_gene: TRBV20-1
d_gene: NA
j_gene: TRBJ2-5
abundance: NA
CDR3nt: TGCAGTGCTGGCGGGACAGCGAACCAAGGGACCCAGTACTTC
CDR3aa: CSAGGTANQGTQYF

v_gene: TRBV20-1
d_gene: NA
j_gene: TRBJ2-1
abundance: few
CDR3nt: TGCAGTGCCCTCTCCGGGGGCGGGTCCCTACTAACGGGTGAGCAGTTCTTC
CDR3aa: CSALSGGGSLLTGEQFF

v_gene: TRBV28
d_gene: NA
j_gene: TRBJ1-2
abundance: NA
CDR3nt: TGTGCCAGCAGTTTAGGCAACTATGGCCACACCTTC
CDR3aa: CASSLGNYGHTF

v_gene: TRBV6-5
d_gene: NA
j_gene: TRBJ1-1
abundance: NA
CDR3nt: TGTGCCAGCAGTTACTCGGGTTGGGGACACCACCCCTCCACTGGGTTGAACACTGAAGCTTTCTTT
CDR3aa: CASSYSGWGHHPSTGLNTEAFF

v_gene: TRBV29-1
d_gene: NA
j_gene: TRBJ2-7
abundance: NA
CDR3nt: TGCAGCGTCAAAGACATCTACGAGCAGTACTTC
CDR3aa: CSVKDIYEQYF

v_gene: TRBV7-2
d_gene: NA
j_gene: TRBJ2-3
abundance: few
CDR3nt: TGTGCCAGCAGCTTCGGACCATTCACAGATACGCAGTATTTT
CDR3aa: CASSFGPFTDTQYF

v_gene: TRBV4-3
d_gene: TRBD2
j_gene: TRBJ2-2
abundance: NA
CDR3nt: TGCGCCAGCAGCCAGAAAATCGCGGGGGGGCCGGTCGGGGAGCTGTTTTTT
CDR3aa: CASSQKIAGGPVGELFF

v_gene: TRBV7-2
d_gene: TRBD2
j_gene: TRBJ2-2
abundance: few
CDR3nt: TGTGCCAGCAGCTTTGGGGGGGACGGGGAGCTGTTTTTT
CDR3aa: CASSFGGDGELFF

v_gene: TRBV12-3/TRBV12-4
d_gene: TRBD1
j_gene: TRBJ2-7
abundance: NA
CDR3nt: TGTGCCAGCAGTTTTGCTCCGGGACAGGGGGCCTACGAGCAGTACTTC
CDR3aa: CASSFAPGQGAYEQYF

v_gene: TRBV20-1
d_gene: NA
j_gene: TRBJ2-7
abundance: NA
CDR3nt: TGCAGTGCTCCTGCTGGGTGGTCGAGCTCCTACGAGCAGTACTTC
CDR3aa: CSAPAGWSSSYEQYF

v_gene: TRBV3-1
d_gene: TRBD1
j_gene: TRBJ1-1
abundance: NA
CDR3nt: TGTGCCAGCAGCTCCGGGACAGGGCGAAGGTACACTGAAGCTTTCTTT
CDR3aa: CASSSGTGRRYTEAFF

v_gene: TRBV7-8
d_gene: NA
j_gene: TRBJ2-2
abundance: NA
CDR3nt: TGTGCCCGCAGCTCGCGGCCCGCGAGCACCGGGGAGCTGTTTTTT
CDR3aa: CARSSRPASTGELFF

v_gene: TRBV9
d_gene: TRBD2
j_gene: TRBJ2-3
abundance: NA
CDR3nt: TGTGCCAGCAGCGTAGCCGGGGGGACGGACAGCACAGATACGCAGTATTTT
CDR3aa: CASSVAGGTDSTDTQYF

v_gene: TRBV6-5
d_gene: TRBD1
j_gene: TRBJ1-1
abundance: NA
CDR3nt: TGTGCCAGCAGTTACTCGGGGACAGGGTCGTTTGGAGCTTTCTTT
CDR3aa: CASSYSGTGSFGAFF

v_gene: TRBV20-1
d_gene: NA
j_gene: TRBJ1-4
abundance: NA
CDR3nt: TGCAGTGCTAGAGATCCGTGGACCGGGGGTGACAAACTGTTTTTT
CDR3aa: CSARDPWTGGDKLFF

v_gene: TRBV11-2
d_gene: NA
j_gene: TRBJ2-6
abundance: NA
CDR3nt: TGTGCCAGCTTTGTCCGTGGGGCTGGGGCCAACGTCCTGACTTTC
CDR3aa: CASFVRGAGANVLTF

v_gene: TRBV12-3/TRBV12-4
d_gene: NA
j_gene: TRBJ1-3
abundance: NA
CDR3nt: TGTGCCAGCAGTTTACCCAAGTGGGACACCATATATTTT
CDR3aa: CASSLPKWDTIYF

v_gene: TRBV7-9
d_gene: NA
j_gene: TRBJ1-4
abundance: NA
CDR3nt: TGTGCCAGCAGCTCCAATCCGTCGGGGAAAAGGATCGATGAAAAACTGTTTTTT
CDR3aa: CASSSNPSGKRIDEKLFF

v_gene: TRBV6-5
d_gene: NA
j_gene: TRBJ2-5
abundance: many
CDR3nt: TGTGCCAGCAGTTACTCGCACAGAGCCCGAGAGACCCAGTACTTC
CDR3aa: CASSYSHRARETQYF

v_gene: TRBV29-1
d_gene: TRBD1
j_gene: TRBJ1-1
abundance: once
CDR3nt: TGCAGCGTTGCCCCGACAGGGGGGCACACTGAAGCTTTCTTT
CDR3aa: CSVAPTGGHTEAFF

v_gene: TRBV29-1
d_gene: NA
j_gene: TRBJ2-4
abundance: NA
CDR3nt: TGCAGCGTAGAAACAAAGCTAGCCAAAAACATTCAGTACTTC
CDR3aa: CSVETKLAKNIQYF

v_gene: TRBV20-1
d_gene: TRBD2
j_gene: TRBJ2-3
abundance: many
CDR3nt: TGCAGTGGGACTAGCGACACAGATACGCAGTATTTT
CDR3aa: CSGTSDTDTQYF

v_gene: TRBV15
d_gene: NA
j_gene: TRBJ2-1
abundance: NA
CDR3nt: TGTGCCACCAGCAGAGGTACTACTTACAATGAGCAGTTCTTC
CDR3aa: CATSRGTTYNEQFF

v_gene: TRBV11-2
d_gene: TRBD2
j_gene: TRBJ2-5
abundance: NA
CDR3nt: TGTGCCAGCAGCTTAGAAATCGGGTTGTCGGCTAGCGGGCCGCAAGAGACCCAGTACTTC
CDR3aa: CASSLEIGLSASGPQETQYF

v_gene: TRBV12-3/TRBV12-4
d_gene: NA
j_gene: TRBJ2-5
abundance: many
CDR3nt: TGTGCCAGCAGTTTCTCCGCTGGACAGTCCCCGCAGTACTTC
CDR3aa: CASSFSAGQSPQYF

v_gene: TRBV7-2
d_gene: NA
j_gene: TRBJ2-7
abundance: NA
CDR3nt: TGTGCCAGCAGCTTCGGGTCCCATTCTGAATACGAGCAGTACTTC
CDR3aa: CASSFGSHSEYEQYF

v_gene: TRBV7-6
d_gene: TRBD2
j_gene: TRBJ2-1
abundance: NA
CDR3nt: TGTGCCAGCAGCTCCTCCGGGGGGATGGAGCAGTTCTTC
CDR3aa: CASSSSGGMEQFF

v_gene: TRBV27
d_gene: NA
j_gene: TRBJ2-3
abundance: few
CDR3nt: TGTGCCACCAGCGTCGTGGGGGGTTTAGATACGCAGTATTTT
CDR3aa: CATSVVGGLDTQYF

v_gene: TRBV6-1
d_gene: TRBD1
j_gene: TRBJ2-7
abundance: NA
CDR3nt: TGTGCCGGGGGGCCAGGGGGCAGAAGCTACGAGCAGTACTTC
CDR3aa: CAGGPGGRSYEQYF

v_gene: TRBV3-1
d_gene: NA
j_gene: TRBJ1-1
abundance: few
CDR3nt: TGTGCCAGCAGCTACTTGACAGTAACTGAAGCTTTCTTT
CDR3aa: CASSYLTVTEAFF

v_gene: TRBV29-1
d_gene: NA
j_gene: TRBJ2-4
abundance: NA
CDR3nt: TGCAGCGTGGGCCCCACCGACAGAACGGGGGAGCAGTACTTC
CDR3aa: CSVGPTDRTGEQYF

v_gene: TRBV7-3
d_gene: NA
j_gene: TRBJ2-7
abundance: NA
CDR3nt: TGTGCCAGCAGCTTAGGAAAAGGGCATTACGAGCAGTACTTC
CDR3aa: CASSLGKGHYEQYF

v_gene: TRBV30
d_gene: TRBD1
j_gene: TRBJ1-2
abundance: NA
CDR3nt: TGTGCCTGGAGCCCGGACAGGACCTATGGCTACACCTTC
CDR3aa: CAWSPDRTYGYTF

v_gene: TRBV15
d_gene: TRBD2
j_gene: TRBJ2-7
abundance: few
CDR3nt: TGTGCCACCAGCAGATCCAGAGACCCGGGACTAGCCTCCTACGAGCAGTACTTC
CDR3aa: CATSRSRDPGLASYEQYF